A selection of T cell receptor beta chains follows, all from one sample in a study of long-term antiretroviral therapy in people with HIV. Using immunoSEQ multiplex PCR, the repertoire was profiled, and TCRdb retains in-frame clones only, with some absent. The table has some 20,000 clones, approximately 82% seen once. This specimen consisted of unsorted PBMCs, obtained about 2.5 years after starting antiretroviral therapy. Receptor source: a man aged 40-49 years with HIV. The CDR3 runs from the conserved cysteine through the conserved F or W. Fields, in order: CDR3 length, J gene, D gene, clone size, V gene, CDR3 protein, CDR3 DNA. A D gene is named only where the DNA matches it firmly. Some rows mark clone size as missing; the rest say once, few, many or name a class of expanded clone.

13 | TRBJ1-2 | - | - | TRBV6-6 | CASSYLSGNGYTF | TGTGCCAGCAGTTACTTGTCGGGGAATGGCTACACCTTC
14 | TRBJ2-1 | - | - | TRBV11-2 | CASSLVGEGHRQFF | TGTGCCAGCAGCTTAGTTGGGGAGGGACACAGACAGTTCTTC
16 | TRBJ1-5 | TRBD1 | - | TRBV5-6 | CASSAGRGLVNQPQHF | TGTGCCAGCAGCGCCGGGAGGGGGCTTGTCAATCAGCCCCAGCATTTT
13 | TRBJ1-5 | - | few | TRBV28 | CASSSEGYQPQHF | TGTGCCAGCAGTTCCGAGGGTTATCAGCCCCAGCATTTT
14 | TRBJ1-4 | TRBD1 | - | TRBV19 | CASSMGQENEKLFF | TGTGCCAGTAGTATGGGACAGGAAAATGAAAAACTGTTTTTT
21 | TRBJ1-5 | - | - | TRBV6-4 | CASSDSGSGWKFRGVNQPQHF | TGTGCCAGCAGTGACTCCGGCTCCGGTTGGAAATTCCGGGGGGTCAATCAGCCCCAGCATTTT
13 | TRBJ2-7 | TRBD2 | - | TRBV14 | CASSPSGYYEQYF | TGTGCCAGCAGCCCTAGCGGGTACTACGAGCAGTACTTC
17 | TRBJ1-6 | - | once | TRBV7-2 | CASSLDGLKVNNSPLHF | TGTGCCAGCAGCCTGGACGGCCTAAAGGTTAATAATTCACCCCTCCACTTT
13 | TRBJ1-2 | - | - | TRBV11-2 | CASSLASNYGYTF | TGTGCCAGCAGCTTAGCGTCTAACTATGGCTACACCTTC
10 | TRBJ2-7 | - | few | TRBV20-1 | CSASDHEQYF | TGCAGTGCTTCTGATCACGAGCAGTACTTC
15 | TRBJ1-1 | - | - | TRBV28 | CASSLRAGPNTEAFF | TGTGCCAGCAGTTTACGGGCAGGGCCGAACACTGAAGCTTTCTTT
15 | TRBJ2-7 | - | once | TRBV18 | CASSPFGKLDYEQYF | TGTGCCAGCTCACCATTCGGCAAGCTAGACTACGAGCAGTACTTC
15 | TRBJ2-7 | TRBD2 | - | TRBV5-8 | CASSFRLAGVYEQYF | TGTGCCAGCAGCTTCAGACTAGCGGGAGTCTACGAGCAGTACTTC
14 | TRBJ1-1 | - | - | TRBV30 | CAWSKDPPKTEAFF | TGTGCCTGGAGTAAAGACCCCCCCAAAACTGAAGCTTTCTTT
14 | TRBJ1-5 | - | few | TRBV28 | CASGRAYSNQPQHF | TGTGCCAGCGGACGGGCCTATAGCAATCAGCCCCAGCATTTT
17 | TRBJ2-5 | TRBD2 | - | TRBV18 | CASSLGLAGGTQETQYF | TGTGCCAGCTCACTCGGACTAGCGGGGGGAACACAAGAGACCCAGTACTTC
13 | TRBJ1-2 | TRBD1 | - | TRBV5-4 | CASDRDGNYGYTF | TGTGCCAGCGACAGGGACGGGAACTATGGCTACACCTTC
14 | TRBJ2-7 | TRBD1 | - | TRBV30 | CAWSTGTGYREQYF | TGTGCCTGGAGTACCGGGACAGGGTATCGGGAGCAGTACTTC
17 | TRBJ2-2 | TRBD2 | once | TRBV7-2 | CASSTPGLAGNTGELFF | TGTGCCAGCAGCACGCCGGGACTAGCGGGGAACACCGGGGAGCTGTTTTTT
16 | TRBJ2-3 | TRBD2 | - | TRBV7-3 | CASSPTSGGATDTQYF | TGTGCCAGCAGCCCGACTAGCGGGGGGGCCACAGATACGCAGTATTTT
19 | TRBJ1-5 | - | - | TRBV2 | CASSAGTLWGDSLSQPQHF | TGTGCCAGCAGTGCTGGGACCCTTTGGGGTGATTCTTTGAGTCAGCCCCAGCATTTT
12 | TRBJ1-1 | - | - | TRBV13 | CASSPQGGGAFF | TGTGCCAGCAGCCCCCAAGGGGGGGGAGCTTTCTTT
17 | TRBJ2-1 | TRBD1 | - | TRBV14 | CASSSRTGNPFHNEQFF | TGTGCCAGCAGCTCTCGGACAGGGAACCCTTTCCACAATGAGCAGTTCTTC
15 | TRBJ1-3 | TRBD1 | - | TRBV7-2 | CASSQDRLGGNTIYF | TGTGCCAGCAGCCAGGACAGGCTAGGCGGAAACACCATATATTTT
12 | TRBJ2-3 | TRBD2 | - | TRBV10-2 | CATSGETDTQYF | TGCGCCACTAGCGGAGAGACAGATACGCAGTATTTT
17 | TRBJ2-6 | TRBD1 | once | TRBV7-9 | CASSSRTGLNGANVLTF | TGTGCCAGCAGCTCACGGACAGGGTTAAATGGGGCCAACGTCCTGACTTTC
12 | TRBJ2-7 | TRBD2 | - | TRBV6-1 | CASAREAYEQYF | TGTGCCAGCGCACGGGAGGCCTACGAGCAGTACTTC
13 | TRBJ1-4 | TRBD1 | - | TRBV19 | CPRRDRFNEKLFF | TGTCCTAGGCGGGACAGATTCAATGAAAAACTGTTTTTT
10 | TRBJ1-2 | - | - | TRBV7-9 | CASSLNGYTF | TGTGCCAGCAGCCTTAACGGCTACACCTTC
14 | TRBJ1-1 | TRBD1 | - | TRBV27 | CASSPMMGQVIAFF | TGTGCCAGCAGTCCGATGATGGGACAGGTTATAGCTTTCTTT
14 | TRBJ1-3 | - | - | TRBV5-1 | CARGGRDSGNTIYF | TGCGCCAGGGGGGGGAGAGACTCTGGAAACACCATATATTTT
18 | TRBJ1-6 | TRBD1 | few | TRBV7-9 | CASSPRDRVSLENSPLHF | TGTGCCAGCAGCCCCCGGGACAGGGTATCTCTAGAAAATTCACCCCTCCACTTT
12 | TRBJ1-2 | - | - | TRBV23-1 | CANFLRGLGYTF | TGCGCCAACTTCTTACGGGGTCTGGGCTACACCTTC
17 | TRBJ1-1 | TRBD1 | - | TRBV15 | CATSGKDRLMMNTEAFF | TGTGCCACCAGCGGGAAGGACAGGCTTATGATGAACACTGAAGCTTTCTTT
15 | TRBJ2-1 | TRBD2 | - | TRBV7-9 | CASSLFGTSNNEQFF | TGTGCCAGCAGCTTATTTGGGACTAGCAACAATGAGCAGTTCTTC
14 | TRBJ2-5 | TRBD2 | - | TRBV5-1 | CASGARREGETQYF | TGCGCCAGCGGCGCTCGCAGGGAGGGAGAGACCCAGTACTTC
12 | TRBJ2-3 | - | once | TRBV28 | CASSSVEDTQYF | TGTGCCAGCAGTTCGGTCGAGGATACGCAGTATTTT